These 19 T cell receptor beta chains were sequenced from one sample in a study of cytomegalovirus exposure and HLA in healthy donors (dated by TCRdb to about 2017). The library came from the immunoSEQ multiplex PCR assay. For the multiplex PCR, a mixture combining 60 forward primers for TCR Vbeta segments and 13 reverse primers for TCR Jbeta segments was used. Held by TCRdb, this immuneACCESS table contains in-frame sequences only and omits some clones. Under half of the omission traces to an unresolved V gene where checked; the cause of the rest is unknown. This sample comprises around 75,000 clones, around 78% of them detected only once. The top ten clonotypes cover about 3.5% of the sample. The sequencing sample was made of PBMCs. These receptors all come from a man aged 35 to 55 in good health and CMV-seronegative.

This sequence joins TRBV12-2 and TRBJ2-1; the D call in the table, TRBD2, was not verified against the DNA. TRBV12-2 is given as a pseudogene. This CDR3 contains 11 residues. The CDR3 DNA reads as TGTGCAAGTCGCGAGGACAATGAGCAGTTCTTC. This codes for CASREDNEQFF.

The table lists this clone with a few counts. V and J are TRBV4-2 and TRBJ2-3; TRBD2 aligns across 11 bases. This CDR3 spans 17 amino acids. Germline V gene lookup returns CDR1 LGHNA and CDR2 YNFKEQ. V lost 0 bases to trimming and J lost 0 bases; unmatched junction nucleotides: 2. DNA for the CDR3: TGTGCCAGCAGCCAAGACGCTAGCGGGGGGAGCACAGATACGCAGTATTTT. Encoded protein: CASSQDASGGSTDTQYF.

This clone came up once. J is TRBJ2-5 and V is TRBV7-9, with TRBD2 as a possible D gene (6 bases). With 2 bases removed from V and 6 bases from J, the gap between germline ends came to 13 bases. The CDR3 is 14 amino acids. CDR1 and CDR2 (germline): SEHNR, FQNEAQ (reference sequence). CDR3 DNA: TGTGCCAGCAGCTTAATAGGCGGGGTTCAGACCCAGTACTTC. This sequence encodes CASSLIGGVQTQYF.

This sequence joins TRBV6-5 and TRBJ2-5; D might be TRBD2 (6 bases). The J call is uncertain, as TRBJ2-7 better fits the DNA end. Per germline, CDR1 MNHEY and CDR2 SVGAGI. The CDR3 runs to 15 residues. The CDR3 region is CASSYSRGSGYEQYF. Written as DNA, the CDR3 is TGTGCCAGCAGTTACTCGAGGGGTAGCGGCTACGAGCAGTACTTC.

Comment on this clone: The same CDR3 also results from other DNA sequences found in this sample. The V gene is TRBV10-3, the J gene TRBJ1-6; TRBD1 matches 8 bases. Germline V CDR1 and CDR2: ENHRY, SYGVKD. This CDR3 region has 15 residues. The ends lost 0 bases at V and 7 bases at J; junction bases unmatched: 2. CDR3 bases: TGTGCCATCAGTGAGTCACAGGGGGGAAATTCACCCCTCCACTTT. Translated: CAISESQGGNSPLHF.

The chain employs TRBV27 and TRBJ1-2, with TRBD1 as a possible D gene (6 bases). Germline values: CDR1 MNHEY, CDR2 SMNVEV (reference sequence). This CDR3 comprises 15 residues. V lost 3 bases, J lost 4 bases, and 15 bases lay in between. The CDR3 here is CASSFLTGTSYGYTF. In nucleotides, the CDR3 is TGTGCCAGCAGTTTTCTTACAGGGACCTCCTATGGCTACACCTTC.

CDR3 bases: TGCAGCGTTGGACAGGGACCCCAAGAGACCCAGTACTTC. Its translation is CSVGQGPQETQYF. V usage is TRBV29-1 and J usage is TRBJ2-5, with TRBD1 identical over 7 bases. V trimming: 4 bases; J trimming: 1 base; junction bases outside the gene matches: 3. This CDR3 is 13 amino acids long. CDR1 and CDR2 (germline): SQVTM, ANQGSEA.

The CDR3 loop reads CASSRQQVNYGYTF. The CDR3 DNA sequence: TGTGCCAGCAGTCGCCAACAGGTTAACTATGGCTACACCTTC. The V gene is TRBV6-5, the J gene TRBJ1-2; tentatively, D is TRBD1 (5 bases). Per the germline V gene, CDR1 is MNHEY and CDR2 is SVGAGI. The CDR3 extends over 14 amino acids. Trimming removed 5 bases at V and 1 base at J, with 11 bases between.

The chain recombines TRBV7-9 with TRBJ1-2, with D possibly matching TRBD1 (6 bases). Germline CDR1 reads SEHNR; CDR2 reads FQNEAQ (reference sequence). V was pared by 3 bases and J by 4 bases, with 12 bases between. This CDR3 comprises 14 residues. Written as DNA, the CDR3 is TGTGCCAGCAGCTTCTCTACAGGGTCCTATGGCTACACCTTC. This gives the protein CASSFSTGSYGYTF. Full variable domain (missing parts from reference TRBV7-9 and TRBJ1-2): DTGVSQNPRHKITKRGQNVTFRCDPISEHNRLYWYRQTLGQGPEFLTYFQNEAQLEKSRLLSDRFSAERPKGSFSTLEIQRTEQGDSAMYLCASSFSTGSYGYTFGSGTRLTVV.

V usage is TRBV7-2 and J usage is TRBJ1-1; 8 positions agree with TRBD1. V gave up 5 bases and J gave up 0 bases; unmatched junction bases: 5. Per the germline V gene, CDR1 is SGHTA and CDR2 is FQGNSA. There are 15 residues in the CDR3. CDR3 region: CASSMGQAMNTEAFF. In DNA, the CDR3 is TGTGCCAGCAGCATGGGACAGGCGATGAACACTGAAGCTTTCTTT.

The chain recombines TRBV28 with TRBJ2-3, with 8 nucleotides matching TRBD2. This CDR3 has 16 amino acids. Germline V gives CDR1 MDHEN, CDR2 SYDVKM. The J segment lost 5 bases and the V segment lost 6 bases, leaving 13 bases of the junction unmatched. The CDR3 DNA sequence: TGTGCCAGCAGCTTTCGGGGGGGGGCGCGCGGAGATACGCAGTATTTT. It is translated as CASSFRGGARGDTQYF.

The chain couples TRBV5-1 to TRBJ2-5, with a possible D match to TRBD1 (6 bases). The germline V and J ends were trimmed by 3 bases and 4 bases, with 13 bases remaining between them. Looked up from germline, CDR1 is SGHRS and CDR2 is YFSETQ. The CDR3 extends over 14 amino acids. CDR3 region: CASSSGRTAETQYF. CDR3 sequence (DNA): TGCGCCAGCAGCTCCGGTAGGACAGCAGAGACCCAGTACTTC. Complete variable domain (other parts from reference TRBV5-1 and TRBJ2-5): KAGVTQTPRYLIKTRGQQVTLSCSPISGHRSVSWYQQTPGQGLQFLFEYFSETQRNKGNFPGRFSGRQFSNSRSEMNVSTLELGDSALYLCASSSGRTAETQYFGPGTRLLVL.

This clone was picked up a small number of times. The J gene is TRBJ2-7, the V gene TRBV7-2; maybe TRBD2 (6 bases). V was clipped by 2 bases and J by 2 bases, with 13 bases between them. This CDR3 region has 15 residues. The germline gives CDR1 SGHTA, CDR2 FQGNSA. In DNA form, the CDR3 reads TGTGCCAGCAGCTTAAGGACCCCGGGAGCCTACGAGCAGTACTTC. Its translation: CASSLRTPGAYEQYF.

CDR3 DNA sequence: TGCAGCGCCCAAGGCAGGGGGTTGAACACTGAAGCTTTCTTT. Translation gives CSAQGRGLNTEAFF. The chain carries TRBV29-1 and TRBJ1-1; 7 nucleotides align to TRBD1. The CDR3 extends over 14 amino acids. Germline lookup yields CDR1 SQVTM and CDR2 ANQGSEA. The junction had 8 bases not matched to a gene; V was cut back by 7 bases and J by 0 bases. Full variable domain (remainder filled in from reference TRBV29-1 and TRBJ1-1): SAVISQKPSRDICQRGTSLTIQCQVDSQVTMMFWYRQQPGQSLTLIATANQGSEATYESGFVIDKFPISRPNLTFSTLTVSNMSPEDSSIYLCSAQGRGLNTEAFFGQGTRLTVV.

Comments on this clone: The junction departs from germline at one end; a sequencing error may be responsible. The genes are TRBV6-4 and TRBJ1-2; 7 nucleotides line up with TRBD1. Germline V gives CDR1 MRHNA, CDR2 SNTAGT. The CDR3 is 15 amino acids. The CDR3: CASSSYVTGIGGYPF. CDR3 DNA sequence: TGTGCCAGCAGTTCCTATGTGACAGGGATTGGTGGCTACCCCTTC.

V is TRBV2 and J is TRBJ1-1; a weak D match, TRBD1 (5 bases). V was trimmed by 5 bases and J by 2 bases, leaving 12 bases between them. The CDR3 is made up of 14 amino acids. Looked up from germline, CDR1 is SNHLY and CDR2 is FYNNEI. The CDR3 DNA reads as TGTGCCAGCAGTTTACAGGCCCAAAACACTGAAGCTTTCTTT. Protein: CASSLQAQNTEAFF.

The chain uses TRBV5-1 and TRBJ1-4, with TRBD1 as a possible D gene (5 bases). V was shortened by 2 bases and J by 3 bases, with 29 bases between the two germline ends. Germline values: CDR1 SGHRS, CDR2 YFSETQ. This CDR3 contains 21 residues. The CDR3 DNA sequence: TGCGCCAGCAGCTTTAACCCGGCCACAGGCGGAATAAGATCGGCTAATGAAAAACTGTTTTTT. Translating it yields CASSFNPATGGIRSANEKLFF.

V is TRBV6-5 and J is TRBJ1-6; D is possibly TRBD1 (6 bases). The V end was cut by 6 bases, the J end by 6 bases, with 15 bases between. From germline, CDR1 is MNHEY and CDR2 SVGAGI. This CDR3 has 15 amino acids. The chain's CDR3 is CASSLTGRLNSPLHF. The CDR3 nucleotides read TGTGCCAGCAGCCTCACAGGGCGCCTTAATTCACCCCTCCACTTT.

Only a few counts were recorded for this clone. The gene calls are TRBV29-1 and TRBJ1-5, with no clear D. CDR3 length: 13 residues. Germline-derived CDR1 and CDR2 are SQVTM and ANQGSEA. V was shortened by 6 bases and J by 2 bases, with 11 bases between the two germline ends. The CDR3 DNA reads TGCAGCGTGGGAGGAGGGCGCAATCAGCCCCAGCATTTT. This codes for CSVGGGRNQPQHF.